A single sample gave rise to the 24 T cell receptor beta chains below, sequenced in a study of T cells in Graves' hyperthyroidism and ophthalmopathy (dated by TCRdb to about 2019). The library was obtained by multiplex PCR. TCRdb records Illumina HiSeq 2000 as the sequencer. TCR beta CDR3 regions were amplified from RNA transcripts. The first round of RT-PCR for the TCR CDR3 was performed with the HTBI primer set and the Qiagen OneStep RT-PCR kit. The public reads were quality trimmed at Q25 with fastp and then assembled into clones with MiXCR by TCRdb, keeping productive beta chains. Under each unique CDR3 protein, matching rows form one entry showing the most common genes and DNA. In all, the sample holds around 690,000 distinct CDR3 sequences, and roughly a sixth of those were seen once. Of the sample, 15% to 17% falls within the top ten clones. Source material: blood. The source is a middle-aged man with Graves' hyperthyroidism.

This clonotype was found a few times. The chain is built from TRBV29-1 and TRBJ2-1, with 7 bases fitting TRBD2. Germline CDR1 SQVTM, CDR2 ANQGSEA. CDR3 size: 14 residues. The junction had 8 bases not matched to a gene; V was cut back by 7 bases and J by 2 bases. The CDR3 bases are TGCAGCGCCCTGCGGGAGATCACCTACAATGAGCAGTTCTTC. It translates to CSALREITYNEQFF.

This clonotype was found many times. This chain uses TRBV24-1 with TRBJ2-3; no reliable D call. Per germline, CDR1 KGHDR and CDR2 SFDVKD. CDR3 length equals 13 residues. V dropped 1 base and J dropped 0 bases, with 1 base sitting between them. CDR3 loop: CATSDFSTDTQYF. CDR3 coding DNA: TGTGCCACCAGTGATTTCAGCACAGATACGCAGTATTTT.

This clonotype was seen a handful of times. This rearrangement joins TRBV7-9 to TRBJ2-7; 9 nucleotides match TRBD2. Germline CDR1 and CDR2: SEHNR and FQNEAQ (reference sequence). V gave up 7 bases and J gave up 5 bases; unmatched junction bases: 9. The CDR3 length is 14 residues. Written as DNA, the CDR3 is TGTGCCAGCACTATAGCGGGAGAGGGCGACGAGCAGTACTTC. The encoded protein is CASTIAGEGDEQYF.

This clonotype was recorded many times. The rearrangement uses TRBV5-6 and TRBJ2-7; D unresolved. V was pared by 5 bases and J by 3 bases, with 12 bases between. This CDR3 has 13 amino acids. The germline V gene encodes CDR1 SGHDT and CDR2 YYEEEE. CDR3 bases: TGTGCCAGCAGTCGAAATTGGGGCTACGAGCAGTACTTC. It is translated as CASSRNWGYEQYF.

A few counts support this clonotype. This sequence joins TRBV6-1 and TRBJ1-3; D is unclear. CDR3 length equals 12 residues. Germline-derived CDR1 and CDR2 are MNHNS and SASEGT. V lost 7 bases and J 6 bases, leaving 10 bases between the germline ends. The CDR3 DNA is TGTGCCAGCAATAACTTAGAAAACACCATATATTTT. Amino acids: CASNNLENTIYF.

The chain carries TRBV12-3 or TRBV12-4 and TRBJ2-7; TRBD2 might be the D (6 bases). The CDR3 length is 13 residues. Trimming pared 6 bases from V and 2 bases from J, leaving 11 bases between. CDR3 in amino acids: CASRGGEAYEQYF. CDR3 coding DNA: TGTGCCAGCAGAGGCGGGGAGGCCTACGAGCAGTACTTC.

The genes are TRBV6-2 or TRBV6-3 and TRBJ2-3; 8 bases line up with TRBD1. V shed 6 bases, J shed 4 bases, and the junction held 9 bases outside the gene matches. This CDR3 region has 15 residues. The germline V gene encodes CDR1 MNHEY and CDR2 SVGEGT. CDR3 in DNA: TGTGCCAGCAGGCGCTCAGGGGGCGCCGCAGATACGCAGTATTTT. This gives the protein CASRRSGGAADTQYF.

This clonotype was detected only a few times. The V and J genes are TRBV20-1 and TRBJ2-7; no clear D gene. The CDR3 sequence is 14 residues long. Germline V gene lookup returns CDR1 DFQATT and CDR2 SNEGSKA (reference sequence). Deletions cut 2 bases from V and 0 bases from J, with 11 bases between. The chain's CDR3 is CSARRRTSSYEQYF. The DNA for the CDR3 is TGCAGTGCTAGAAGGCGGACGAGCTCCTACGAGCAGTACTTC.

The table lists this clonotype with many counts. The DNA for the CDR3 is TGTGCCAGCAGTTACCGACAGGGGGGGACCTACGAGCAGTACTTC. This codes for CASSYRQGGTYEQYF. V gene TRBV6-2 or TRBV6-3 combines with J gene TRBJ2-7, with 9 bases identical to TRBD1. J gave up 2 bases and V 2 bases, and 4 bases lay outside the gene matches. This CDR3 region has 15 residues. Germline CDR1 reads MNHEY; CDR2 reads SVGEGT.

This clonotype was seen more than once but under ten times. The chain couples TRBV20-1 to TRBJ2-1, with TRBD2 matching 11 bases. CDR3 size: 19 residues. Germline trimming cut 0 bases from V and 0 bases from J; bases unmatched to any gene: 10. Germline-derived CDR1 and CDR2 are DFQATT and SNEGSKA (reference sequence). Here the CDR3 DNA reads TGCAGTGCTAGAGAAGATGGGACTAGCGGAGGGAGCTCCTACAATGAGCAGTTCTTC. Translated, it gives CSAREDGTSGGSSYNEQFF.

This clonotype was picked up many times. This chain links TRBV11-2 with TRBJ2-7; 9 bases line up with TRBD2. The germline gives CDR1 SGHAT, CDR2 FQNNGV. CDR3 size: 15 residues. J lost 4 bases, V lost 1 base, and 5 bases had no gene match. CDR3 loop: CASSLVGGRDYEQYF. The CDR3 coding sequence is TGTGCCAGCAGCTTAGTCGGCGGGAGGGATTACGAGCAGTACTTC.

At least ten counts were recorded for this clonotype. The V gene is TRBV29-1, the J gene TRBJ2-1; TRBD2 agrees at 11 bases. Germline assignment: CDR1 SQVTM and CDR2 ANQGSEA. The length of the CDR3 is 13 residues. V trimming: 6 bases; J trimming: 6 bases; junction bases outside the gene matches: 4. This CDR3 is CSVGLAVRNEQFF. The CDR3 DNA is TGCAGCGTGGGACTAGCGGTTCGCAATGAGCAGTTCTTC.

The sample holds many counts of this clonotype. V usage is TRBV9 and J usage is TRBJ2-6; D ambiguous. V gave up 3 bases and J gave up 0 bases, with 7 bases separating them. Germline V gives CDR1 SGDLS, CDR2 YYNGEE. This CDR3 is 15 amino acids long. CDR3 protein: CASSAGPSGANVLTF. The CDR3 coding sequence is TGTGCCAGCAGCGCCGGGCCCTCTGGGGCCAACGTCCTGACTTTC.

This clonotype was picked up many times. V usage is TRBV28 and J usage is TRBJ2-7; D remains ambiguous. V lost 8 bases and J lost 4, with 18 bases in between. CDR3 length equals 14 residues. Germline V gives CDR1 MDHEN, CDR2 SYDVKM. CDR3 coding DNA: TGTGCCAGCCGAACGGGTGGATTGGGGTACGAGCAGTACTTC. Protein: CASRTGGLGYEQYF. The whole variable domain, filled in from reference TRBV28 and TRBJ2-7, reads DVKVTQSSRYLVKRTGEKVFLECVQDMDHENMFWYRQDPGLGLRLIYFSYDVKMKEKGDIPEGYSVSREKKERFSLILESASTNQTSMYLCASRTGGLGYEQYFGPGTRLTVT.

About this clonotype itself: With a much larger clone just one base away, this may be a read error. V is TRBV28 and J is TRBJ2-2; 8 bases line up with TRBD2. Germline-derived CDR1 and CDR2 are MDHEN and SYDVKM. This CDR3 region has 19 residues. The CDR3 protein is CASSSPPGAGGKNTGERFF. CDR3 coding DNA: TGTGCCAGCAGTTCACCCCCAGGGGCGGGGGGCAAGAACACCGGGGAGCGGTTTTTT.

The V gene is TRBV7-2, the J gene TRBJ1-1; D possibly corresponds to TRBD1 (6 bases). The CDR3 consists of 15 residues. V was pared by 5 bases and J by 1 base, with 14 bases between. Germline assignment: CDR1 SGHTA and CDR2 FQGNSA. CDR3 loop: CASSLYRERNTEAFF. The CDR3 region has the DNA TGTGCCAGCAGCCTTTACAGGGAAAGGAACACTGAAGCTTTCTTT.

The chain recombines TRBV2 with TRBJ1-5, with D tentatively TRBD1 (5 bases). The CDR3 loop spans 15 amino acids. The germline CDR1 and CDR2 sequences are SNHLY and FYNNEI. V dropped 1 base and J dropped 4 bases, with 11 bases sitting between them. DNA for the CDR3: TGTGCCAGCAGTGAAGACGGGGGATTGAATCAGCCCCAGCATTTT. Protein sequence: CASSEDGGLNQPQHF.

This clonotype was detected a few times. V gene TRBV19 combines with J gene TRBJ1-5; the match to TRBD1 covers 9 bases. The CDR3 loop spans 15 amino acids. Germline trimming cut 8 bases from V and 2 bases from J; bases unmatched to any gene: 7. Germline CDR1 is LNHDA and CDR2 is SQIVND (reference sequence). CDR3 sequence (DNA): TGTGCCAGTGGAAGAAGACAGGGGGGCAATCAGCCCCAGCATTTT. Translated: CASGRRQGGNQPQHF.

Ten or more counts support this clonotype. The CDR3 here is CASSERQGESPLHF. Written as DNA, the CDR3 is TGTGCCAGCAGTGAGAGACAGGGTGAATCACCCCTCCACTTT. The rearrangement uses TRBV25-1 and TRBJ1-6; TRBD1 matches 7 bases. The CDR3 runs to 14 residues. From germline, CDR1 is MGHDK and CDR2 SYGVNS. The V and J ends lost 3 bases and 10 bases, in that order; junction bases with no gene match: 6.

This clonotype was seen more than once but under ten times. The gene calls are TRBV9 and TRBJ2-1; 7 bases are a match to TRBD2. Germline V gene data show CDR1 as SGDLS and CDR2 as YYNGEE. With V trimmed by 4 bases and J by 9 bases, 16 bases remained unmatched. The CDR3 loop spans 16 amino acids. CDR3 nucleotide sequence: TGTGCCAGCAGCCCCCATCGGGGGGTCGGGGGTGGTGAGCAGTTCTTC. It codes for CASSPHRGVGGGEQFF. Full variable domain (remainder filled in from reference TRBV9 and TRBJ2-1): DSGVTQTPKHLITATGQRVTLRCSPRSGDLSVYWYQQSLDQGLQFLIQYYNGEERAKGNILERFSAQQFPDLHSELNLSSLELGDSALYFCASSPHRGVGGGEQFFGPGTRLTVL.

This clonotype has a count of ten or more. The gene calls are TRBV2 and TRBJ1-1; D is perhaps TRBD1 (5 bases). The V gene lost 8 bases and the J gene lost 10 bases, with 17 bases spanning the gap. CDR1 and CDR2 (germline): SNHLY, FYNNEI. The CDR3 has 12 residues. In DNA form, the CDR3 reads TGTGCCAGCGGGATAGGGACTGGGGGAGCTTTCTTT. Its protein is CASGIGTGGAFF.

The chain employs TRBV12-3 or TRBV12-4 and TRBJ1-5; a possible D gene is TRBD1 (6 bases). The V gene lost 5 bases and the J gene lost 6 bases, with 14 bases spanning the gap. The CDR3 loop spans 14 amino acids. CDR3 nucleotides: TGTGCCAGCAGTCGCCGGGGGGCTAGTCAGCCCCAGCATTTT. Amino acid sequence: CASSRRGASQPQHF.

This chain connects TRBV27 to TRBJ1-1; 7 positions agree with TRBD1. V dropped 6 bases and J dropped 3; count of bases not matched to a gene: 4. Germline V gives CDR1 MNHEY, CDR2 SMNVEV (reference sequence). The CDR3 consists of 13 residues. The CDR3 DNA reads as TGTGCCAGCAGCTACAGGGGAGACACTGAAGCTTTCTTT. As protein: CASSYRGDTEAFF.

In this sample, this clonotype turned up many times. V gene TRBV28 combines with J gene TRBJ1-1, with a possible D match to TRBD1 (5 bases). This CDR3 contains 14 residues. The V gene's germline CDR1 is MDHEN and CDR2 SYDVKM. V was pared by 4 bases and J by 3 bases, with 12 bases between. The CDR3 spells CASSSQGGYTEAFF. CDR3 nucleotides: TGTGCCAGCAGTTCTCAGGGTGGGTACACTGAAGCTTTCTTT.